Listed below are T cell receptor beta chains from one sample, sequenced in a study of CD8+ T cells in alopecia areata. Generated by immunoSEQ multiplex PCR, the TCRdb table keeps only in-frame clones and is missing some. The sample yields roughly 200,000 clones, about 60% seen once. The material was CD4+ T cells sorted from blood, obtained at week 4, from a patient treated with tofacitinib. Receptors originate from a human donor with alopecia areata. The CDR3 runs from the conserved cysteine through the conserved F or W. The D gene is left open where the match is weak. A row's size may be missing; if present it is once, few, many or a size class.

12	-	TRBV6-5	-	TRBJ1-2	CASSSPGYGYTF	TGTGCCAGCAGTTCTCCAGGGTATGGCTACACCTTC
12	-	TRBV30	-	TRBJ1-5	CAWQGSNQPQHF	TGTGCCTGGCAGGGGAGCAATCAGCCCCAGCATTTT
13	TRBD1	TRBV30	-	TRBJ1-1	CAWRGTGNTEAFF	TGTGCCTGGAGGGGGACAGGGAACACTGAAGCTTTCTTT
12	-	TRBV28	-	TRBJ2-5	CASILDGSPPYF	TGTGCCAGCATTCTCGACGGGTCCCCCCCGTACTTC
14	TRBD1	TRBV30	-	TRBJ2-5	CAWRGQGLAETQYF	TGTGCCTGGAGGGGACAGGGGTTGGCAGAGACCCAGTACTTC
13	TRBD1	TRBV29-1	-	TRBJ1-1	CSGRIGQGTEAFF	TGCAGCGGCCGAATTGGACAGGGGACTGAAGCTTTCTTT
16	-	TRBV29-1	-	TRBJ2-1	CSVEDTGTATYNEQFF	TGCAGCGTTGAAGATACCGGGACGGCGACCTACAATGAGCAGTTCTTC
14	-	TRBV11-3	-	TRBJ2-2	CASSFDANTGELFF	TGTGCCAGCAGCTTCGACGCGAACACCGGGGAGCTGTTTTTT
13	-	TRBV2	-	TRBJ1-5	CASSEEGFQPQHF	TGTGCCAGCAGTGAGGAGGGCTTTCAGCCCCAGCATTTT
14	TRBD2	TRBV29-1	-	TRBJ2-5	CSVARLAGPETQYF	TGCAGCGTTGCTCGGCTAGCGGGGCCGGAGACCCAGTACTTC
14	-	TRBV7-9	-	TRBJ1-2	CASSLSTGIYGYTF	TGTGCCAGCAGCTTATCTACGGGGATCTATGGCTACACCTTC
14	-	TRBV6-5	-	TRBJ1-1	CASSTSTGRTEAFF	TGTGCCAGCAGTACCTCGACAGGACGCACTGAAGCTTTCTTT
16	TRBD1	TRBV5-1	once	TRBJ1-1	CASSPGQVRLNTEAFF	TGCGCCAGCAGCCCGGGACAGGTCCGCTTGAACACTGAAGCTTTCTTT
13	-	TRBV5-1	few	TRBJ2-5	CASSTPPQETQYF	TGCGCCAGCAGCACCCCGCCCCAAGAGACCCAGTACTTC